This T cell receptor (beta chain) originates from a study of immune characterization of retroperitoneal liposarcoma. MiXCR was run by TCRdb on the PCR reads, yielding one entry per CDR3 protein. The table records roughly 10,000 distinct CDR3 sequences, around 28% of them present only once. Losses at the gene ends were 5 bases for V and 5 bases for J; bases not matched to a gene: 8. This CDR3 has 16 residues. The sequence was collected from a male donor with retroperitoneal liposarcoma. The specimen was tumor tissue. The rearrangement uses TRBV12-3 or TRBV12-4 and TRBJ2-1; 11 bases fit TRBD2. The CDR3 bases are TGTGCCAGCAGTCCCAGGGCTAGCGGGGGGCACAATGAGCAGTTCTTC. This gives the protein CASSPRASGGHNEQFF.